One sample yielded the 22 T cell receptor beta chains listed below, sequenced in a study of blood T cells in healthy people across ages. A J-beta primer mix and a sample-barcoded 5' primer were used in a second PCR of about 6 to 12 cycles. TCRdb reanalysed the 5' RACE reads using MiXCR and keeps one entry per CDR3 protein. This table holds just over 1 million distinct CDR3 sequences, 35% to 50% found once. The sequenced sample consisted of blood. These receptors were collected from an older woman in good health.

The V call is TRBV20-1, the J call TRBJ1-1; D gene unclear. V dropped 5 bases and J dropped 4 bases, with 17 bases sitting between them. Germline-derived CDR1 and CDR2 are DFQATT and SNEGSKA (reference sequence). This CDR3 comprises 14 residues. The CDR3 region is CSAASRKAATEAFF. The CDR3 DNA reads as TGCAGTGCTGCCTCTAGAAAGGCCGCCACTGAAGCTTTCTTT.

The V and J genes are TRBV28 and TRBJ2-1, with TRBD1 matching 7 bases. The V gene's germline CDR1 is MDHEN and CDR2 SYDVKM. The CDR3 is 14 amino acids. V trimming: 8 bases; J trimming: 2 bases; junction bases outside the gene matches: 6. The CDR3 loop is CASGRRGPYNEQFF. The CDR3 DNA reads TGTGCCAGCGGCCGAAGGGGGCCCTACAATGAGCAGTTCTTC.

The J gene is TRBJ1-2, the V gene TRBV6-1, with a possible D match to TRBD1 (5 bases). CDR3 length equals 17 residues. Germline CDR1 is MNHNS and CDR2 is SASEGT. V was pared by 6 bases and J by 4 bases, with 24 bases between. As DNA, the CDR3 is TGTGCCAGCAGCCCTATAGATTCAGGGCCCCGAGGCTATGGCTACACCTTC. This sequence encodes CASSPIDSGPRGYGYTF.

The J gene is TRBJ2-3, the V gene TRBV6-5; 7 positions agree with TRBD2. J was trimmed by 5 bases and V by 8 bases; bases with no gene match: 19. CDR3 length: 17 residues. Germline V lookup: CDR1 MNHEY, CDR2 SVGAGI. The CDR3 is CASAYQGAGVPLDTQYF. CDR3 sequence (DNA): TGTGCCAGCGCTTACCAAGGGGCGGGAGTTCCCCTAGATACGCAGTATTTT.

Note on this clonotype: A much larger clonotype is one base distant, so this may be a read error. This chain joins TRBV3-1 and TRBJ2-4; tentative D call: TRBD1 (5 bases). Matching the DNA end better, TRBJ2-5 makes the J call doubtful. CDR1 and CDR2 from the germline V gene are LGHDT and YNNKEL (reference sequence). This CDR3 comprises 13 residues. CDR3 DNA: TGTGCCAGCAAGCAGGGAACGTTAGAGACCCAGTACTTC. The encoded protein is CASKQGTLETQYF.

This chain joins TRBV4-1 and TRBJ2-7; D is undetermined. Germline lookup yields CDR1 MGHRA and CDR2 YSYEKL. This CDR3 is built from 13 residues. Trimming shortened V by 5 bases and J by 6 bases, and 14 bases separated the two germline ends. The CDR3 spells CASSTPRRSEQYF. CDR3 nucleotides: TGCGCCAGCAGCACACCTCGGCGGAGCGAGCAGTACTTC.

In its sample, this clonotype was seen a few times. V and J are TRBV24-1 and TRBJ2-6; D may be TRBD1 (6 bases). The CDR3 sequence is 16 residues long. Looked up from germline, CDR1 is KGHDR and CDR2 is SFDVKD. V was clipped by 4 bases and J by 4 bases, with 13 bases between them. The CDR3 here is CATSDSSGAGANVLTF. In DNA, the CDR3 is TGTGCCACCAGTGACTCCTCAGGGGCGGGGGCCAACGTCCTGACTTTC.

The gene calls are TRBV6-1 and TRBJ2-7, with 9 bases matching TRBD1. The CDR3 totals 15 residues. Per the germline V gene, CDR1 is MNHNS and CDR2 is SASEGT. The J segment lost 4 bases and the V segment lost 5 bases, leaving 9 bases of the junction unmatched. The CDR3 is CASSRSPGQGYEQYF. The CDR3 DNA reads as TGTGCCAGCAGTCGTTCTCCAGGACAGGGGTACGAGCAGTACTTC.

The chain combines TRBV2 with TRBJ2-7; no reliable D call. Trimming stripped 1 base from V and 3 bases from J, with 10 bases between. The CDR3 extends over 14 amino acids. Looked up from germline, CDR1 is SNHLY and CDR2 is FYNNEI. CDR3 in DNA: TGTGCCAGCAGTGAAGTCTTAGTAGGCTACGAGCAGTACTTC. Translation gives CASSEVLVGYEQYF.

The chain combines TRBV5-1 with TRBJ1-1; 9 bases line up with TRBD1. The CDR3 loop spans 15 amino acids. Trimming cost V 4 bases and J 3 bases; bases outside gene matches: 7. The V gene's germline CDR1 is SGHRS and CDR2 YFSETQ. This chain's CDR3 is CASSPGTGWDTEAFF. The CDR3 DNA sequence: TGCGCCAGCAGCCCCGGGACAGGGTGGGACACTGAAGCTTTCTTT.

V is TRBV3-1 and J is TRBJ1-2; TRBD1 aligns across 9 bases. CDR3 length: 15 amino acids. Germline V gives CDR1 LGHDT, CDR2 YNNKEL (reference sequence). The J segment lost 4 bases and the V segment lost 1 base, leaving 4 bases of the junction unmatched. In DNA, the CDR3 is TGTGCCAGCAGCCAAGGGGGGACAGGGTCCTATGGCTACACCTTC. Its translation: CASSQGGTGSYGYTF.

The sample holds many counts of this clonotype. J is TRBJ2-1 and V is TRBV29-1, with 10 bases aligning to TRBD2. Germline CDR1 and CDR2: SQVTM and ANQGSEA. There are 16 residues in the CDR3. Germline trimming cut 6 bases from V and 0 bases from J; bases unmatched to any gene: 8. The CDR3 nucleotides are TGCAGCGTCGTCTTGGCTAGCGGGGGCTCCTACAATGAGCAGTTCTTC. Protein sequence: CSVVLASGGSYNEQFF.

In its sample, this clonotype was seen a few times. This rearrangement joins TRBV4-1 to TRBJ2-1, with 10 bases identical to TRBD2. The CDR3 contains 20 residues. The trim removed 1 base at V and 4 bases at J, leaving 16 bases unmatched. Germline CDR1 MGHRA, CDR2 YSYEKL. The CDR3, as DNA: TGCGCCAGCAGCCAAGTTGGCCTAGCGGGAGCGGACCAGACTTACAATGAGCAGTTCTTC. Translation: CASSQVGLAGADQTYNEQFF.

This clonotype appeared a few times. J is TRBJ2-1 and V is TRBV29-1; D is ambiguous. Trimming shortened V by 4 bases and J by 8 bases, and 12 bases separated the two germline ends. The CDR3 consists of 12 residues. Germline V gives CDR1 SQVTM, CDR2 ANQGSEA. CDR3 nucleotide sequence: TGCAGCGTTGTAAGGGCTATCGATGAGCAGTTCTTC. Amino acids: CSVVRAIDEQFF.

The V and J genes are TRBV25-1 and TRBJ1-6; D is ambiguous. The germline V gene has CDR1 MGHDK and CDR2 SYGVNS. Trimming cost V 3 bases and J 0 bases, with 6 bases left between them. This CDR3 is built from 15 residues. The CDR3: CASSDSSSYNSPLHF. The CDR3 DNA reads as TGTGCCAGCAGTGACAGCAGCTCCTATAATTCACCCCTCCACTTT.

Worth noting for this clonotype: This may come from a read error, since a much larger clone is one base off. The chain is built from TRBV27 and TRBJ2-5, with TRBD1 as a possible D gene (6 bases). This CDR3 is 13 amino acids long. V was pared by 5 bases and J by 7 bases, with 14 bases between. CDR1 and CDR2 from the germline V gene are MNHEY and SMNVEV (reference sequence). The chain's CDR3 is CASSARGRGTQYF. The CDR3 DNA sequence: TGTGCCAGCAGTGCCCGGGGCAGGGGGACCCAGTACTTC.

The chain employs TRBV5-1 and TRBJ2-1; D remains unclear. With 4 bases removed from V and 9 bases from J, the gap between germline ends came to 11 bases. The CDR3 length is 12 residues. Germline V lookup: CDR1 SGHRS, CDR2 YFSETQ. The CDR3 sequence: CASSPEGIEQFF. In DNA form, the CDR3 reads TGCGCCAGCAGCCCGGAAGGCATTGAGCAGTTCTTC.

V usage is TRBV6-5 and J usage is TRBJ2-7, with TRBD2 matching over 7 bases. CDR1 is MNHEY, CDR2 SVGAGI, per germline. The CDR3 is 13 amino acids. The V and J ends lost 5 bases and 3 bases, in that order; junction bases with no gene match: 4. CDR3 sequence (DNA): TGTGCCAGCAGTCGCCCTAGCGGCTACGAGCAGTACTTC. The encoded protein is CASSRPSGYEQYF.

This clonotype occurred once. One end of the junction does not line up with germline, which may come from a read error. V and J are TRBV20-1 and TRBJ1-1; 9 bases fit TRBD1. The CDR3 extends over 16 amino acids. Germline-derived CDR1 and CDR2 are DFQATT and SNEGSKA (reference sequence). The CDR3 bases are TGCAGTGCTAGAGATGGGGGACAGGGCCTGAACACTGAAGTTTTCTTT. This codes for CSARDGGQGLNTEVFF.

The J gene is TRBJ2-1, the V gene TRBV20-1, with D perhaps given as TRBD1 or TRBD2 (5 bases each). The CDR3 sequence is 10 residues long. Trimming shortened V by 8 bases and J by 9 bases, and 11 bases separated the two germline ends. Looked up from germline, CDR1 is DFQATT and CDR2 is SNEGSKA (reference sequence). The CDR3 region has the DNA TGCAGTACCAGGGACGGTGAGCAGTTCTTC. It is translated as CSTRDGEQFF.

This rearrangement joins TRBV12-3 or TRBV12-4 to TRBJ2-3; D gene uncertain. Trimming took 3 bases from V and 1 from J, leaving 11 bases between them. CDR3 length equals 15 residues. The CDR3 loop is CASSFRGPGTDTQYF. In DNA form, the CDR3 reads TGTGCCAGCAGTTTTCGAGGTCCTGGCACAGATACGCAGTATTTT.

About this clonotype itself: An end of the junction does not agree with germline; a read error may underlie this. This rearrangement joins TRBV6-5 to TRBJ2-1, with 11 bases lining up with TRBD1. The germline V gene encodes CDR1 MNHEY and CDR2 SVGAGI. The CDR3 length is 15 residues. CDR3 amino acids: CAGSNGQGALNEQFF. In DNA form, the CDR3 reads TGCGCCGGCAGCAACGGACAGGGGGCGCTTAATGAGCAGTTCTTC.